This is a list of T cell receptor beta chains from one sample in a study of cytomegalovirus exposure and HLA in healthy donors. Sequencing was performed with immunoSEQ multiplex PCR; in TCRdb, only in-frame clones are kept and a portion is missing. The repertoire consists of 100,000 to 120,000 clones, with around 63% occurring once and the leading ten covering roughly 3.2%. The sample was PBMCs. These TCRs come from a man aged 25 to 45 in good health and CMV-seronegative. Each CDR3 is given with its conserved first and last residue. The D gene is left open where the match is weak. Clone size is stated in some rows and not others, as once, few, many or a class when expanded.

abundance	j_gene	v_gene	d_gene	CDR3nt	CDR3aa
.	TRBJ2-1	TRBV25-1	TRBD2	TGTGCCAGCAGTGACTACCGCCGAGCGGGGGCTACCTACAATGAGCAGTTCTTC	CASSDYRRAGATYNEQFF
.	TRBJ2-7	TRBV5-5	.	TGTGCCAGCAGCCCTAGCCCAGTTAGCTCCTACGAGCAGTACTTC	CASSPSPVSSYEQYF
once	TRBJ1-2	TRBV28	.	TGTGCCAGCAGTTTATTTCCAGGGGAAGATGGCTACACCTTC	CASSLFPGEDGYTF
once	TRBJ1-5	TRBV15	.	TGTGCCACCAGCAGCAGGGGCGGGAATCAGCCCCAGCATTTT	CATSSRGGNQPQHF
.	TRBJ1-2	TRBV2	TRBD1	TGTGCCAGCAGTGGACCCGACAGGGGAGACTATGGCTACACCTTC	CASSGPDRGDYGYTF
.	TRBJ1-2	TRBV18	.	TGTGCCAGCTCACCCCCTATGGGGGAGGTCTATGGCTACACCTTC	CASSPPMGEVYGYTF
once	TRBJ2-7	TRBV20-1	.	TGCAGCCTCGAGGGGGACTACGAGCAGTACTTC	CSLEGDYEQYF
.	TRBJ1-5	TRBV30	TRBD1	TGTGCCTGGAGCAGCGCACAGGGGTATCAGCCCCAGCATTTT	CAWSSAQGYQPQHF
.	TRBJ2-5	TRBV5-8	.	TGTGCCAGCAGCTCTAACGGTGGGCGAGAGACCCAGTACTTC	CASSSNGGRETQYF
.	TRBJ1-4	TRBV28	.	TGTGCCAGCAGTATAAAAGCAGGGATCACTAATGAAAAACTGTTTTTT	CASSIKAGITNEKLFF
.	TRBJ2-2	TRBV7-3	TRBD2	TGTGCCACCGGGGGGGCCACGAACACCGGGGAGCTGTTTTTT	CATGGATNTGELFF
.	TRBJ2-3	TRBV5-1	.	TGCGCCAGCAGCTTGGAGCGGGATACGCAGTATTTT	CASSLERDTQYF
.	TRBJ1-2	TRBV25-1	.	TGTGCCAGCAGCCCGGACAGCGAGTATGGCTACACCTTC	CASSPDSEYGYTF
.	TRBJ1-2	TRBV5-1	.	TGCGCCAGCAGCTTGGGGGGAGCGGATGGCTACACCTTC	CASSLGGADGYTF
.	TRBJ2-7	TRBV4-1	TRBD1	TGCGCCAGCAGCCTACTAAGACAGGGGGTATCGACCTACGAGCAGTACTTC	CASSLLRQGVSTYEQYF
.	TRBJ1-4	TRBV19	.	TGTGCCAGTAGTATTACACTATCTACTAATGAAAAACTGTTTTTT	CASSITLSTNEKLFF
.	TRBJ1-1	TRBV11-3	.	TGTGCCAGCAGCTATACAGGGAGTAACACTGAAGCTTTCTTT	CASSYTGSNTEAFF
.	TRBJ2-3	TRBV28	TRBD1	TGTGCCAGCGTTAAACAGGGGGGCCCAGATACGCAGTATTTT	CASVKQGGPDTQYF
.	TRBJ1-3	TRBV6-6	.	TGTGCCATCTCAGGGAACTCTGGAAACACCATATATTTT	CAISGNSGNTIYF
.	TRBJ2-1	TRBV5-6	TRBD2	TGTGCCAGCAGCTTGTATCTGGGAGGGATGAATGAGCAGTTCTTC	CASSLYLGGMNEQFF
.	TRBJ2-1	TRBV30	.	TGTGCCTGGAGTGTCCCCGGGATGAGGAATGAGCAGTTCTTC	CAWSVPGMRNEQFF
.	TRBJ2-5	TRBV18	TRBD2	TGTGCCAGCTCTACGGGACTAGCGACCCAAGAGACCCAGTACTTC	CASSTGLATQETQYF
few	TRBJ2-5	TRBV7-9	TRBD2	TGTGCCAGCAGCCCTAGCGGGAGGGCCGGGGAGACCCAGTACTTC	CASSPSGRAGETQYF
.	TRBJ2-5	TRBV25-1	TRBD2	TGTGCCAGCAGTGAATCCACCCCCACTAGCGGGAAAGCGACCCAGTACTTC	CASSESTPTSGKATQYF
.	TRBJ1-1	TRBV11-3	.	TGTGCCAGCAGTCTGTATATGAACACTGAAGCTTTCTTT	CASSLYMNTEAFF
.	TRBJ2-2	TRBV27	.	TGTGCCAGCAGTTTCCTCGGGGAGCTGTTTTTT	CASSFLGELFF
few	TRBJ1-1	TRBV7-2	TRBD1	TGTGCCAGCAGCTCAAAGACAGGGGTCGACACTGAAGCTTTCTTT	CASSSKTGVDTEAFF
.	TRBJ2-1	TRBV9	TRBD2	TGTGCCAGCACCTGGACTAGCGGGGGGGAGCAGTTCTTC	CASTWTSGGEQFF
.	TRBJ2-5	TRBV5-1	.	.	CASSQNLGQGFLETQYF
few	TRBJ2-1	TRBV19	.	TGTGCCAGTAGTATGGGCCAGATGAAGCAGTTCTTC	CASSMGQMKQFF
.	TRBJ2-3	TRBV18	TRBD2	TGTGCCAGCTCGCTAGCGGGAGAGGAGGATACGCAGTATTTT	CASSLAGEEDTQYF
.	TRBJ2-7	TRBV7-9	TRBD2	TGTTCCAGCAGCTCCCCTGGGGGGGAGGGGTACTTC	CSSSSPGGEGYF
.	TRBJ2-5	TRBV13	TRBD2	TGTGCCAGCAGCTTAAGATTGGCGGGAGGGTTTGAGACCCAGTACTTC	CASSLRLAGGFETQYF
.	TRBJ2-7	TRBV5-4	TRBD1	TGTGCCAGCAGCTTGGGCGGGACAGGGAGCAACTACGAGCAGTACTTC	CASSLGGTGSNYEQYF
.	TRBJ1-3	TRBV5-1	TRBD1	TGCGCCAGCAGCTCCCAGGGGGTATCGGACGGAAACACCATATATTTT	CASSSQGVSDGNTIYF
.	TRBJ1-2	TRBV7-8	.	TGTGCCAGCAGCCAGGCTTCGGGGGGCTACACCTTC	CASSQASGGYTF
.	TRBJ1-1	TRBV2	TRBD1	TGTGCCAGCAGGCCGGGACAGGGGGCTAGGACTGAAGCTTTCTTT	CASRPGQGARTEAFF
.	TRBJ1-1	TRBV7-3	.	TGTGCCAGCAGCTTAACAGCCAACACTGAAGCTTTCTTT	CASSLTANTEAFF
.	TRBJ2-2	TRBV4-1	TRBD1	TGCGCCAGCAGCCGAGGGAGCGCAGGGACAGGAGGGACCGGGGAGCTGTTTTTT	CASSRGSAGTGGTGELFF
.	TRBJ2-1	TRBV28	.	TGTGCCAGTGGGGGGGGCCCTTACAATGAGCAGTTCTTC	CASGGGPYNEQFF